This T cell receptor (beta chain) emerged from a study of shared clonotypes between healthy human individuals. Whole-study results and caveats: When compared with the clonotypes that were shared by all four sorted-subset donors, the non-shared clonotypes turned out to have lower generation probabilities.

The input for sorted-subset replicate PCRs was around 0.2 ug DNA, about 30,000 T cell genomes. Produced via immunoSEQ multiplex PCR; TCRdb's table is partial and in-frame only. The data hold hundreds of thousands of clones, with 85% to 95% observed a single time. For this clone: What it recognizes is unknown.

The CDR3 is 15 amino acids. CD45RO negativity and positive selection for CCR7 defined naive CD8 cells, a population that excluded terminally differentiated effector memory CD45RA+ cells. Study donors comprised healthy, HIV-negative adults devoid of recent acute infection or vaccination. The chain links TRBV1 to TRBJ2-7. TRBV1 is listed as a pseudogene. Sample: naive CD8+ T cells sorted from blood. The receptor's source is a woman in her thirties in good health. The CDR3 here is CTRKQVWGNSYEQYF. The CDR3 region has the DNA TGCACCAGGAAGCAGGTATGGGGGAACTCCTACGAGCAGTACTTC.